This is a list of T cell receptor beta chains from one sample in a study of somatic mutations in cytotoxic T cells in rheumatoid arthritis. Data came from immunoSEQ multiplex PCR; TCRdb stores just in-frame clones and leaves some out. The sample lists some 10,000 clones, around 82% occurring once. The sample comprised CD8+ T cells sorted from blood. These receptors all stem from a woman aged 50 to 60 in good health. CDR3s include the opening cysteine and the closing phenylalanine or tryptophan. The D gene is left open where the match is weak. Clone size is given for some rows only: seen once, a few or many times, or a class if the clone is expanded.

d_gene	abundance	v_gene	j_gene	CDR3aa	CDR3nt
TRBD2	NA	TRBV5-6	TRBJ2-7	CASSQTSGGTYEQYF	TGTGCCAGCAGCCAGACTAGCGGGGGGACCTACGAGCAGTACTTC
NA	NA	TRBV7-2	TRBJ2-7	CASSSSRGAREQYF	TGTGCCAGCAGCTCCTCCCGGGGGGCCAGGGAGCAGTACTTC
NA	NA	TRBV5-4	TRBJ1-6	CASSEQGPPLHF	TGTGCCAGCAGCGAACAGGGTCCACCCCTCCACTTT
TRBD1	few	TRBV15	TRBJ2-1	CATSPRDRAEDEQFF	TGTGCCACCAGCCCTCGGGACAGGGCGGAGGATGAGCAGTTCTTC
TRBD2	NA	TRBV27	TRBJ2-1	CASSPGTSGFDEQFF	TGTGCCAGCAGCCCCGGGACTAGCGGTTTCGATGAGCAGTTCTTC
NA	NA	TRBV21-1	TRBJ2-2	CASSKFKSYSSGSNTGELFF	TGTGCCAGCAGCAAATTCAAATCCTATTCTAGCGGCTCGAACACCGGGGAGCTGTTTTTT
TRBD2	once	TRBV15	TRBJ2-1	CATSRDGTSGYNEQFF	TGTGCCACCAGCAGAGATGGGACTAGCGGTTACAATGAGCAGTTCTTC
NA	NA	TRBV5-1	TRBJ1-6	CASRLGGTQNSPLHF	TGCGCCAGCAGGCTGGGTGGGACACAAAATTCACCCCTCCACTTT
TRBD1	NA	TRBV5-1	TRBJ1-2	CASSLGTGAPDYTF	TGCGCCAGCAGCTTGGGGACAGGCGCCCCTGACTACACCTTC
NA	NA	TRBV27	TRBJ1-2	CASSLTGTTYGYTF	TGTGCCAGCAGTCTAACCGGGACAACTTATGGCTACACCTTC
NA	NA	TRBV12-5	TRBJ1-5	CASGSSWSDMDQPQHF	TGTGCTAGTGGTTCTTCTTGGTCGGACATGGATCAGCCCCAGCATTTT
NA	NA	TRBV6-5	TRBJ2-3	CASGTGTKVTDTQYF	TGTGCCAGCGGAACCGGGACAAAGGTCACAGATACGCAGTATTTT
NA	NA	TRBV2	TRBJ1-5	CASRDPTGNQPQHF	TGTGCCAGCAGGGATCCGACAGGAAATCAGCCCCAGCATTTT
NA	NA	TRBV7-6	TRBJ1-1	CASSWGQGVRTEAFF	TGTGCCAGCAGTTGGGGGCAGGGTGTGAGAACTGAAGCTTTCTTT
NA	NA	TRBV7-2	TRBJ2-7	CASSLGGGEPYEQYF	TGTGCCAGCAGCTTGGGAGGGGGGGAGCCCTACGAGCAGTACTTC
NA	NA	TRBV5-5	TRBJ2-6	CASFLNVAQSRANVLTF	TGTGCCAGCTTCCTTAATGTCGCACAAAGTCGGGCCAACGTCCTGACTTTC